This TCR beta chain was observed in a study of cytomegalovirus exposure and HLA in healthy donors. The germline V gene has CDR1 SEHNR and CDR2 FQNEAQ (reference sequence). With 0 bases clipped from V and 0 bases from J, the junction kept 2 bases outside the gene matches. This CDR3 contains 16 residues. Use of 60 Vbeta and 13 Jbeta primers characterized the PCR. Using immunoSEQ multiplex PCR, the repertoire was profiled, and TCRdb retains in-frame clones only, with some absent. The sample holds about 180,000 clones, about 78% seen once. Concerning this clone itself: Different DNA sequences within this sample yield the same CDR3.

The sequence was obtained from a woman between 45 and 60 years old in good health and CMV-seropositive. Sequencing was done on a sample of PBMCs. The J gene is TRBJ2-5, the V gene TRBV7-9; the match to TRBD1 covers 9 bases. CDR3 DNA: TGTGCCAGCAGCTTAGCGGACAGGGGAAACCAAGAGACCCAGTACTTC. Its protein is CASSLADRGNQETQYF.